This T cell receptor beta chain was found in a study of beta chain features in type 1 diabetes. Findings and limits, study-wide: Shorter TCRB CDR3s, moderately but significantly so, were found in Type 1 diabetes patients in all four CD4+ subsets.

The trim removed 3 bases at V and 9 bases at J, leaving 12 bases unmatched. CDR3 length: 14 amino acids. Germline CDR1 SGHDT, CDR2 YYEEEE. All of the isolated RNA was reverse transcribed, so expressed TCRB transcripts were sequenced. This table comes from immunoSEQ multiplex PCR, and its TCRdb copy is limited to in-frame clones, with some not included. The table includes 300,000 to 450,000 clones, over 9.5% detected once. A CD45RO/CCR7/CD25/CD127/CD95/CD27 panel sorted naive, central memory, regulatory and stem cell-like memory CD4+ cells. A note on this clone: Its antigen remains unidentified.

Sequencing was done on a sample of naive CD4+ T cells from blood. This TCR derives from a woman aged 18-29 years with type 1 diabetes. V gene TRBV5-6 combines with J gene TRBJ2-7; 7 bases line up with TRBD2. The CDR3: CASSSLGGDEGQYF. CDR3 coding DNA: TGTGCCAGCAGCTCCCTTGGGGGGGACGAGGGGCAGTACTTC. Variable domain in full (rest from reference TRBV5-6 and TRBJ2-7): DAGVTQSPTHLIKTRGQQVTLRCSPKSGHDTVSWYQQALGQGPQFIFQYYEEEERQRGNFPDRFSGHQFPNYSSELNVNALLLGDSALYLCASSSLGGDEGQYFGPGTRLTVT.